The T cell receptor (beta chain) under discussion was sequenced for a study of sequential checkpoint blockade in melanoma. Study-wide context: Arm A got nivolumab then ipilimumab; arm B the reverse, 1:1.

Treatment given: randomized to nivolumab then ipilimumab (arm A) or the reverse (arm B). Patients had received no earlier DNA-damaging chemotherapy. Sorted cells were live CD3+CD8+, lacking CD19 and CD56, from PBMCs. Germline loops: CDR1 SQVTM, CDR2 ANQGSEA. The CDR3 has 15 amino acids. Between the trimmed V and J ends, which lost 1 base and 0 bases, there was a span of 12 bases. Repertoires were generated with immunoSEQ multiplex PCR, while TCRdb's copy carries only in-frame clones and drops some. The repertoire consists of approximately 11,000 clones, with 70% to 80% occurring once and the leading ten covering about a tenth.

This sequence joins TRBV29-1 and TRBJ1-2; a weak D match, TRBD1 (6 bases). This receptor was identified in a human donor with melanoma. The sequencing here drew on CD8+ T cells sorted from blood (inferred from file names), taken from a patient given nivolumab and ipilimumab in sequence. The CDR3 loop is CSVEGGRGANYGYTF. CDR3 in DNA: TGCAGCGTTGAAGGTGGCAGGGGCGCTAACTATGGCTACACCTTC.